The 4 T cell receptor beta chains given below trace back to one sample, sequenced in a study of blood T cell repertoires in COVID-19. The method was immunoSEQ multiplex PCR; TCRdb's version includes in-frame clones alone and lacks a portion of them. The sample has around 25,000 clones; over 60% are singletons. Input material: peripheral blood. These receptors all come from a woman of 80 years or more with acute or convalescent COVID-19.

The chain has TRBV9 and TRBJ2-7, with D unresolved. Trimming removed 4 bases from V and 0 bases from J, with 5 bases in between. Germline-derived CDR1 and CDR2 are SGDLS and YYNGEE. CDR3 size: 12 residues. In DNA form, the CDR3 reads TGTGCCAGCAGCCAAAACTCCTACGAGCAGTACTTC. Translated, it gives CASSQNSYEQYF.

The chain joins TRBV12-5 to TRBJ2-1, with TRBD2 identical over 7 bases. The CDR3 runs to 18 residues. Trimming cost V 8 bases and J 3 bases; bases outside gene matches: 19. Germline CDR1 LGHNT, CDR2 FRNRAP. The CDR3 DNA reads as TGTGCTAGTAATAGCGGGCGGAGGGTCCCCTTCCTCTACAATGAGCAGTTCTTC. Translating it yields CASNSGRRVPFLYNEQFF.

The chain couples TRBV7-9 to TRBJ2-5; 9 positions match TRBD2. The CDR3 runs 16 residues. V shed 5 bases, J shed 4 bases, and the junction held 11 bases outside the gene matches. CDR1 is SEHNR, CDR2 FQNEAQ, per germline (reference sequence). CDR3 residues: CASSRRRSGSAETQYF. The CDR3 DNA sequence: TGTGCCAGCAGCCGGCGCCGTAGCGGGAGCGCAGAGACCCAGTACTTC.

A few counts support this clone. The rearrangement joins TRBV2 to TRBJ1-3, with D possibly TRBD1 on 5 matching bases. Germline loops: CDR1 SNHLY, CDR2 FYNNEI. The CDR3 extends over 14 amino acids. The V end lost 7 bases, the J end lost 2 bases, and 12 bases lay between the germline ends. CDR3 in DNA: TGTGCCAGCACCGCAGGGTACACTGGAAACACCATATATTTT. It specifies CASTAGYTGNTIYF.